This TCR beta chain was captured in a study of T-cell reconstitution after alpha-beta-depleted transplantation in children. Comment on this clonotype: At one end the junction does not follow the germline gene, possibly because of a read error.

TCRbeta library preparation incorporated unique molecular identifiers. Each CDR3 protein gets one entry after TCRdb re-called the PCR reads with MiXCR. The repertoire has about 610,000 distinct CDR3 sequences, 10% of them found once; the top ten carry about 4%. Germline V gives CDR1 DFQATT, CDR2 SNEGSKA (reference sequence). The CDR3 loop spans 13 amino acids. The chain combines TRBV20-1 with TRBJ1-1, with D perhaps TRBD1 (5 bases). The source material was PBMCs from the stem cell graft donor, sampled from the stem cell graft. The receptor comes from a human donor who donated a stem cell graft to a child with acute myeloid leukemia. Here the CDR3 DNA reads TGCTGTGCTACCCGGGGGGGGGACACTGAAGCTTTCTTT. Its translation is CCATRGGDTEAFF.